Presented here are 13 T cell receptor beta chains from one specimen sequenced in a study of blood T cell repertoires in COVID-19. Generated by immunoSEQ multiplex PCR, the TCRdb table keeps only in-frame clones and is missing some. The data hold roughly 130,000 clones, with about four fifths observed a single time. The sequenced sample was peripheral blood. The receptors shown here come from a woman in her forties or fifties with acute or convalescent COVID-19.

This rearrangement joins TRBV6-1 to TRBJ1-2; D gene ambiguous. This CDR3 spans 13 amino acids. Germline values: CDR1 MNHNS, CDR2 SASEGT. V was trimmed by 2 bases and J by 8 bases, leaving 12 bases between them. The CDR3 nucleotides read TGTGCCAGCAGTGAATTGAGGGTTGGAGGCTACACCTTC. Translated: CASSELRVGGYTF.

The chain has TRBV5-4 and TRBJ1-6; D gene ambiguous. Germline V lookup: CDR1 SGHNT, CDR2 YYREEE (reference sequence). The CDR3 spans 15 residues. Trimming took 0 bases from V and 8 from J, leaving 12 bases between them. The CDR3 here is CASSLALLEDSPLHF. DNA of the CDR3: TGTGCCAGCAGCTTGGCTCTATTAGAGGATTCACCCCTCCACTTT. The whole variable domain, remainder taken from reference TRBV5-4 and TRBJ1-6, is ETGVTQSPTHLIKTRGQQVTLRCSSQSGHNTVSWYQQALGQGPQFIFQYYREEENGRGNFPPRFSGLQFPNYSSELNVNALELDDSALYLCASSLALLEDSPLHFGNGTRLTVT.

A word on this clone: This same CDR3 is encoded by further DNA sequences in the sample. The rearrangement links TRBV5-1 to TRBJ2-3, with D maybe TRBD1 (5 bases). Trimming shortened V by 0 bases and J by 6 bases, and 11 bases separated the two germline ends. The CDR3 extends over 14 amino acids. Germline CDR1 is SGHRS and CDR2 is YFSETQ. CDR3 bases: TGCGCCAGCAGCTTGGCAGGGTATACGGATACGCAGTATTTT. Translating gives CASSLAGYTDTQYF.

J is TRBJ1-2 and V is TRBV3-1 (or the pseudogene TRBV3-2), with a tentative D call TRBD1 (6 bases). The CDR3 covers 16 residues. Trimming took off 4 bases at V and 4 bases at J, with 19 bases between the two ends. Germline CDR1 reads LGHDT; CDR2 reads YNNKEL (reference sequence). Here the CDR3 reads CASSPQGQVNPYGYTF. CDR3 DNA: TGTGCCAGCAGCCCACAGGGACAAGTCAATCCCTATGGCTACACCTTC.

The chain links TRBV10-3 to TRBJ2-7; possibly TRBD2 for D (5 bases). There are 15 residues in the CDR3. V was shortened by 4 bases and J by 3 bases, with 16 bases between the two germline ends. The germline V gene encodes CDR1 ENHRY and CDR2 SYGVKD. The CDR3 loop is CAISGGRERIYEQYF. The CDR3, as DNA: TGTGCCATCAGTGGGGGTCGGGAACGGATCTACGAGCAGTACTTC.

The rearrangement joins TRBV7-7 to TRBJ2-3, with 9 bases that match TRBD2. The CDR3 covers 14 residues. V shed 5 bases, J shed 4 bases, and the junction held 4 bases outside the gene matches. Germline V gene data show CDR1 as SSHAT and CDR2 as FNYEAQ (reference sequence). The CDR3 sequence: CASSPIAGADTQYF. CDR3 DNA sequence: TGTGCCAGCAGCCCTATAGCGGGGGCAGATACGCAGTATTTT.

The chain recombines TRBV6-5 with TRBJ1-2; the D is unclear. This CDR3 has 15 amino acids. Germline CDR1 is MNHEY and CDR2 is SVGAGI. V dropped 0 bases and J dropped 7 bases, with 15 bases sitting between them. The DNA for the CDR3 is TGTGCCAGCAGTTACTCCACCCAGATGGGAGGTGGCTACACCTTC. Residues: CASSYSTQMGGGYTF.

The gene calls are TRBV5-6 and TRBJ1-6, with 8 bases lining up with TRBD1. Germline values: CDR1 SGHDT, CDR2 YYEEEE. Losses at the gene ends were 4 bases for V and 6 bases for J; bases not matched to a gene: 6. The CDR3 is made up of 15 amino acids. For the CDR3, the DNA is TGTGCCAGCAGCCCGACAGGGGAAGGTAATTCACCCCTCCACTTT. This codes for CASSPTGEGNSPLHF.

The gene calls are TRBV10-3 and TRBJ1-3, with D perhaps TRBD1 (6 bases). This CDR3 spans 13 amino acids. Germline V gene lookup returns CDR1 ENHRY and CDR2 SYGVKD. Trimming took 7 bases from V and 2 from J, leaving 9 bases between them. Here the CDR3 DNA reads TGTGCCATCAACCCAGGGGCTGGAAACACCATATATTTT. Its translation is CAINPGAGNTIYF.

The chain links TRBV9 to TRBJ2-2; D is possibly TRBD2 (5 bases). The CDR3 is 13 amino acids. The V end was cut by 0 bases, the J end by 7 bases, with 7 bases between. Germline V CDR1 and CDR2: SGDLS, YYNGEE. The CDR3 reads CASSVGGHGELFF. The CDR3 DNA is TGTGCCAGCAGCGTAGGCGGGCACGGGGAGCTGTTTTTT.

CDR3 coding DNA: TGTGCCAGCAGAAGACAGGGGTTAACTGAAGCTTTCTTT. This translates into CASRRQGLTEAFF. This chain connects TRBV27 to TRBJ1-1, with 8 bases matching TRBD1. The CDR3 consists of 13 residues. CDR1 and CDR2 (germline): MNHEY, SMNVEV (reference sequence). Trimming took 6 bases from V and 5 from J; bases not matched to a gene: 5.

V is TRBV19 and J is TRBJ1-1; D call uncertain. The CDR3 runs to 16 residues. The ends were cut back, 10 bases at V and 1 base at J, with 22 bases in the middle. Germline V gene sequence: CDR1 LNHDA, CDR2 SQIVND (reference sequence). The CDR3 DNA sequence: TGTGCCACCAGTAGAGACATTGCCACTTGGAACACTGAAGCTTTCTTT. Protein sequence: CATSRDIATWNTEAFF.

The V call is TRBV19, the J call TRBJ2-1; D not resolved. Trimming took 5 bases from V and 0 from J, leaving 14 bases between them. This CDR3 comprises 16 residues. Germline CDR1 LNHDA, CDR2 SQIVND (reference sequence). The CDR3 nucleotides are TGTGCCAGTAGTGCCCAGTTAAGGAGCTCCTACAATGAGCAGTTCTTC. Translating gives CASSAQLRSSYNEQFF. Based on the CDR3 plus reference TRBV19 and TRBJ2-1, the full variable domain is DGGITQSPKYLFRKEGQNVTLSCEQNLNHDAMYWYRQDPGQGLRLIYYSQIVNDFQKGDIAEGYSVSREKKESFPLTVTSAQKNPTAFYLCASSAQLRSSYNEQFFGPGTRLTVL.